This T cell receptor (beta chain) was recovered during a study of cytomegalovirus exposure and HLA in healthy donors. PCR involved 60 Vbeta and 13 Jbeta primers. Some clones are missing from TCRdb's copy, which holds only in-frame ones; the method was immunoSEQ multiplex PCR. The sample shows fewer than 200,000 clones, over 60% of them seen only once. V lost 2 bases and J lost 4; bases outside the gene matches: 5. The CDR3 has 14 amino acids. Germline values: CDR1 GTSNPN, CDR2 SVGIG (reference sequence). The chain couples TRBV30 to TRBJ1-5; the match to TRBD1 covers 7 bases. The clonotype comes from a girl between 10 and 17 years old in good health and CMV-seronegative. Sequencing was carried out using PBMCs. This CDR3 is CAWSRGTANQPQHF. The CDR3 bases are TGTGCCTGGAGTCGAGGGACAGCAAATCAGCCCCAGCATTTT.